The rows below give T cell receptor beta chains drawn from one sample of a study of cytomegalovirus exposure and HLA in healthy donors. The protocol was immunoSEQ multiplex PCR, while the TCRdb copy is restricted to in-frame clones and leaves out a portion. The sample holds 71,000 or so clones, 94% seen once. Sequencing was performed on PBMCs. Source of these receptors: a woman aged 18 to 35 in good health and CMV-seronegative. Each CDR3 is given with its conserved first and last residue. The D gene is left open where the match is weak. Clone size is given for some rows only: seen once, a few or many times, or a class if the clone is expanded.

abundance	d_gene	v_gene	j_gene	CDR3aa	CDR3nt
few	-	TRBV30	TRBJ1-2	CAWTIPGVRYGYTF	TGTGCCTGGACAATTCCGGGAGTTAGGTATGGCTACACCTTC
-	-	TRBV20-1	TRBJ2-5	CSARPGETQYF	TGCAGTGCTAGACCGGGGGAGACCCAGTACTTC
once	-	TRBV2	TRBJ1-5	CASHVSSNQPQHF	TGTGCCAGCCACGTTAGTAGCAATCAGCCCCAGCATTTT
-	TRBD1	TRBV10-3	TRBJ1-4	CAISERTGGTEKLFF	TGTGCCATCAGTGAGAGGACAGGGGGTACTGAAAAACTGTTTTTT
-	TRBD2	TRBV18	TRBJ2-4	CASSPMASGPNIQYF	TGTGCCAGCTCACCAATGGCTAGCGGTCCGAACATTCAGTACTTC
-	-	TRBV9	TRBJ2-1	CASSVEALRPEQFF	TGTGCCAGCAGCGTAGAGGCCCTCAGGCCTGAGCAGTTCTTC
-	-	TRBV6-6	TRBJ1-2	CASSPAWGAQGGYTF	TGTGCCAGCAGCCCAGCTTGGGGCGCTCAGGGTGGCTACACCTTC
-	TRBD2	TRBV5-1	TRBJ2-6	CASRLAESSGANVLTF	TGCGCCAGCAGGCTAGCGGAGAGCTCTGGGGCCAACGTCCTGACTTTC
-	TRBD2	TRBV2	TRBJ2-5	CASRYSGSGSQETQYF	TGTGCCAGCAGGTACTCTGGTAGCGGGAGTCAAGAGACCCAGTACTTC
-	-	TRBV7-2	TRBJ2-5	CASSLERQRQETQYF	TGTGCCAGCAGCTTAGAGAGGCAGCGACAAGAGACCCAGTACTTC
-	-	TRBV6-6	TRBJ1-5	CASSYVSGPQHF	TGTGCCAGCAGTTATGTTAGTGGGCCCCAGCATTTT
-	-	TRBV11-2	TRBJ1-6	CASSLDSPLHF	TGTGCCAGCAGCTTAGATAGTCCCCTCCACTTT
-	-	TRBV4-1	TRBJ2-1	CASSQGGRGGSYNEQFF	TGCGCCAGCAGCCAAGGGGGCAGGGGTGGCTCCTACAATGAGCAGTTCTTC
-	TRBD1	TRBV6-1	TRBJ2-7	CASSGQGANSYEQYF	TGTGCCAGCAGTGGACAGGGGGCCAACTCCTACGAGCAGTACTTC
-	-	TRBV6-5	TRBJ1-4	CASRAGNEKLFF	TGTGCCAGCAGGGCAGGGAATGAAAAACTGTTTTTT
-	TRBD1	TRBV6-5	TRBJ1-2	CASRSGDRSHGYTF	TGTGCCAGCAGATCTGGGGACAGGTCCCATGGCTACACCTTC
-	-	TRBV10-3	TRBJ2-7	CAIKPGDTYEQYF	TGTGCCATCAAACCAGGGGACACCTACGAGCAGTACTTC
-	TRBD2	TRBV5-1	TRBJ2-2	CASSPETSGSGTGELFF	TGCGCCAGCAGCCCGGAAACCAGCGGGAGTGGAACCGGGGAGCTGTTTTTT
-	TRBD1	TRBV2	TRBJ2-5	CASRPTGEETQYF	TGTGCCAGCAGACCAACAGGGGAGGAGACCCAGTACTTC
-	TRBD2	TRBV6-1	TRBJ2-7	CASRTSGGSYEQYF	TGTGCCAGCAGGACTAGCGGGGGGTCCTACGAGCAGTACTTC
-	TRBD1	TRBV5-4	TRBJ2-1	CASSLGGISSSYNEQFF	TGTGCCAGCAGCTTAGGGGGCATATCAAGCTCCTACAATGAGCAGTTCTTC
once	TRBD1	TRBV27	TRBJ2-7	CASSTWDSRSYEQYF	TGTGCCAGCAGTACTTGGGACAGCCGCTCCTACGAGCAGTACTTC
-	-	TRBV5-4	TRBJ2-7	CASSLLLGQKTYEQYF	TGTGCCAGCAGCTTGTTACTCGGACAGAAAACCTACGAGCAGTACTTC
-	-	TRBV19	TRBJ1-1	CASSIGQVNTEAFF	TGTGCCAGTAGTATAGGACAGGTGAACACTGAAGCTTTCTTT
-	-	TRBV13	TRBJ2-5	CASSLNTGDSWETQYF	TGTGCCAGCAGCTTAAACACAGGCGATTCATGGGAGACCCAGTACTTC
-	TRBD1	TRBV7-6	TRBJ1-3	CASSLAGTGYRNTIYF	TGTGCCAGCAGCTTAGCGGGGACAGGGTACAGAAACACCATATATTTT
-	-	TRBV6-6	TRBJ2-1	CASSDDTTGYNEQFF	TGTGCCAGCAGTGACGACACGACGGGATACAATGAGCAGTTCTTC
-	-	TRBV11-2	TRBJ1-4	CASSLSGQQHEKLFF	TGTGCCAGCAGCTTGAGTGGGCAACAACATGAAAAACTGTTTTTT
-	TRBD2	TRBV4-2	TRBJ2-1	CASSHVGLAGGPIEGEHEQFF	TGTGCCAGCAGCCACGTTGGACTAGCGGGGGGGCCTATAGAAGGGGAGCATGAGCAGTTCTTC
once	-	TRBV5-1	TRBJ1-3	CASSGDSGNTIYF	TGCGCCAGCAGCGGAGACTCTGGAAACACCATATATTTT
-	TRBD2	TRBV4-1	TRBJ2-5	CASSQAREGQTQYF	TGCGCCAGCAGCCAGGCTCGGGAGGGGCAGACCCAGTACTTC
-	TRBD1	TRBV13	TRBJ1-6	CASSPTGARDSPLHF	TGTGCCAGCAGCCCCACAGGGGCGAGAGATTCACCCCTCCACTTT
-	-	TRBV27	TRBJ2-3	CASSSPATGLIKSTDTQYF	TGTGCCAGCAGTTCCCCCGCCACGGGACTCATAAAGAGCACAGATACGCAGTATTTT
-	TRBD1	TRBV5-1	TRBJ2-7	CASSARTGYYEQYF	TGCGCCAGCAGCGCCCGGACAGGGTACTACGAGCAGTACTTC
-	-	TRBV2	TRBJ1-4	CASSEDGPEVRPNEKLFF	TGTGCCAGCAGTGAAGATGGGCCAGAAGTTCGCCCTAATGAAAAACTGTTTTTT
-	TRBD2	TRBV5-1	TRBJ2-2	CASSFSGGANGELFF	TGCGCCAGCAGCTTCAGCGGGGGGGCAAACGGGGAGCTGTTTTTT
-	TRBD1	TRBV5-1	TRBJ2-2	CASSSTGQGFTGELFF	TGCGCCAGCAGCTCTACCGGACAGGGCTTCACCGGGGAGCTGTTTTTT
-	TRBD1	TRBV9	TRBJ2-2	CASSGTGTGATGELFF	TGTGCCAGCAGCGGAACCGGGACAGGGGCCACCGGGGAGCTGTTTTTT
-	TRBD1	TRBV2	TRBJ1-2	CASTRAGQVDYGYTF	TGTGCCAGCACACGGGCGGGACAGGTCGACTATGGCTACACCTTC
-	-	TRBV19	TRBJ2-7	CASSIVYGRGAEQYF	TGTGCCAGTAGTATAGTCTACGGCAGGGGTGCCGAGCAGTACTTC
-	TRBD2	TRBV15	TRBJ2-5	CATSRDAHSGALVETQYF	TGTGCCACCAGCAGAGATGCCCATAGCGGGGCGCTAGTAGAGACCCAGTACTTC